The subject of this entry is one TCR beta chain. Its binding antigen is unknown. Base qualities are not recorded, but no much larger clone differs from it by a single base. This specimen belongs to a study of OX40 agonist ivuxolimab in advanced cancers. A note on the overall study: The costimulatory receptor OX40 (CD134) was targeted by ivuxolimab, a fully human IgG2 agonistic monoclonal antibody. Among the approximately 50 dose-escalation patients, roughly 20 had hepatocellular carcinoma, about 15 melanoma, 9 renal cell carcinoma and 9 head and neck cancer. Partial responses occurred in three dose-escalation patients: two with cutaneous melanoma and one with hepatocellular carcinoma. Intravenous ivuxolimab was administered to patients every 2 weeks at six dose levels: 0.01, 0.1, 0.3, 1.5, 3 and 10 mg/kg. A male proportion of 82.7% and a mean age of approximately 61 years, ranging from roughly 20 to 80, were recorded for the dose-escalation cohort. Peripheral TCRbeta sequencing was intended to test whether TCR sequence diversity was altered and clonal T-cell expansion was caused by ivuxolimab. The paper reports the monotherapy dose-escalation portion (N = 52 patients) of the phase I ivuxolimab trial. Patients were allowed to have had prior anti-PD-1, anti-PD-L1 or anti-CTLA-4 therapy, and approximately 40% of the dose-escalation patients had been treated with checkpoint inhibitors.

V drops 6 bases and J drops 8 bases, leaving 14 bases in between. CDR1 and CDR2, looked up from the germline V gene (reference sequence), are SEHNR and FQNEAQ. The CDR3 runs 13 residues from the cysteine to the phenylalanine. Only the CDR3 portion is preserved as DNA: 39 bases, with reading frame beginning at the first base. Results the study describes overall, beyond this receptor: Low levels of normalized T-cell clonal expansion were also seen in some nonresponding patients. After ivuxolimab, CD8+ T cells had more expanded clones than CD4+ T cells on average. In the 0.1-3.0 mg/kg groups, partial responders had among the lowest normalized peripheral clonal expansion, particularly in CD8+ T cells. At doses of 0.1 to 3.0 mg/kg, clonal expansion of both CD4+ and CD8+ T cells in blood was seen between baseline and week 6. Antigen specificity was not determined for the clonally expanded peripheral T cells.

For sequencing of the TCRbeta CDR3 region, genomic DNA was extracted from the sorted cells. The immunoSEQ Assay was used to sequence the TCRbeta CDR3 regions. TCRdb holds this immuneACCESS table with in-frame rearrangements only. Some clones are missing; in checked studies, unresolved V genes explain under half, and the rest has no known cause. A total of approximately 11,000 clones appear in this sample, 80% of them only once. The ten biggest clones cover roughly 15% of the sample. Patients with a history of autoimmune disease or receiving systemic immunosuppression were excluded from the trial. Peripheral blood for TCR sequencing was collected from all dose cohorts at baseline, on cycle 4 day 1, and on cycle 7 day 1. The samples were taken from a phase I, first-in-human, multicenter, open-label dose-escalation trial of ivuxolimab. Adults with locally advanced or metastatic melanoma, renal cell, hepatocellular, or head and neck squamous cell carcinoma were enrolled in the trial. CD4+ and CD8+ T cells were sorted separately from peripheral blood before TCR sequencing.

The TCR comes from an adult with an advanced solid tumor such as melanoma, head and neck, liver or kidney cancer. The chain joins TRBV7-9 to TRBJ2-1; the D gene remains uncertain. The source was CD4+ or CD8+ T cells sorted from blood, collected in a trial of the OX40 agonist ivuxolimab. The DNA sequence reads TGTGCCAGCAGTCTACACGACGTGGATGAGCAGTTCTTC. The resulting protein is CASSLHDVDEQFF. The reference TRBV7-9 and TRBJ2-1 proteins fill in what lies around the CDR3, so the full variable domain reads DTGVSQNPRHKITKRGQNVTFRCDPISEHNRLYWYRQTLGQGPEFLTYFQNEAQLEKSRLLSDRFSAERPKGSFSTLEIQRTEQGDSAMYLCASSLHDVDEQFFGPGTRLTVL.